The TCR beta chain under discussion was sequenced for a study of blood T cell repertoires in COVID-19 (dated by TCRdb to the early 2020s). For context, the study as a whole: Samples from collaborators originated in the United States, Italy and Spain and spanned both the acute and convalescent phases of COVID-19. The prospective study material was composed of cDNA or gDNA derived from T cells, B-cell-depleted T cells, or PBMCs. Subjects who had been exposed to COVID-19, were actively infected with it, or had recovered from it provided the deeply sampled blood TCRbeta repertoires that made up the dataset. The repertoires were released in a freely available public database intended as a resource for research on the immune response to SARS-CoV-2. Samples were obtained from the ongoing ImmuneRACE study (first 160 participants) and from over a thousand subjects provided by 6 global collaborators. A de-identified subject ID, COVID-19 status, age in years and sex were almost always included in the sample metadata. Where available, HLA class I and class II types were taken from metadata supplied by the sample provider and were not determined by assay-based typing.

The immunoSEQ Assay, a bias-controlled multiplex PCR, was used to amplify TCRbeta CDR3 regions from genomic DNA. In the source study's methods: Within the assay, amplification of reference gene primers was used to estimate how many nucleated cells each sample contained. To quantify the absolute abundance of each unique TCRbeta CDR3 rearrangement, sequence reads were collapsed and filtered. For each sample, productive Simpson clonality was calculated by taking the square root of Simpson's diversity index across productive rearrangements. Held by TCRdb, this immuneACCESS table contains in-frame sequences only and omits some clones. Under half of the omission traces to an unresolved V gene where checked; the cause of the rest is unknown. V and J calls and clone size are as listed in that table; D and trimming were resolved from the DNA. A total of 150,000 or so clones appear in this sample, approximately 86% of them only once. Of the sample, more than 1.5% is held by the ten largest clones.

The germline V gene (reference sequence) gives CDR1 as LNHDA and CDR2 as SQIVND. The CDR3 contains 13 residues, cysteine and phenylalanine counted. Here the CDR3 DNA is all that survives: 39 bases in frame from base 1. V drops 9 bases and J drops 3 bases, leaving 11 bases in between. Collaborating institutions collected whole blood in K2EDTA tubes following their own protocols. For TCRbeta analysis, collaborator samples were shipped as frozen whole blood, as isolated PBMCs, or as DNA extracted from either sample type. Overall study results and their limits: Clinical and demographic metadata were provided uncurated, with the amount varying by source and participant.

Of note for this clone: There is no known antigen for this receptor. No per-base quality is available; no much larger clone lies one base away.

The rearrangement joined TRBV19 to TRBJ1-4; the D gene is unclear. Specimen: peripheral blood. The clonotype originates from a woman in her fifties or sixties with acute or convalescent COVID-19. The nucleotides are TGTGCCAGCCACGCGGTCCCTAATGAAAAACTGTTTTTT. This gives the protein CASHAVPNEKLFF. Extended through the reference TRBV19 and TRBJ1-4 proteins, this CDR3 yields the full variable domain: DGGITQSPKYLFRKEGQNVTLSCEQNLNHDAMYWYRQDPGQGLRLIYYSQIVNDFQKGDIAEGYSVSREKKESFPLTVTSAQKNPTAFYLCASHAVPNEKLFFGSGTQLSVL.